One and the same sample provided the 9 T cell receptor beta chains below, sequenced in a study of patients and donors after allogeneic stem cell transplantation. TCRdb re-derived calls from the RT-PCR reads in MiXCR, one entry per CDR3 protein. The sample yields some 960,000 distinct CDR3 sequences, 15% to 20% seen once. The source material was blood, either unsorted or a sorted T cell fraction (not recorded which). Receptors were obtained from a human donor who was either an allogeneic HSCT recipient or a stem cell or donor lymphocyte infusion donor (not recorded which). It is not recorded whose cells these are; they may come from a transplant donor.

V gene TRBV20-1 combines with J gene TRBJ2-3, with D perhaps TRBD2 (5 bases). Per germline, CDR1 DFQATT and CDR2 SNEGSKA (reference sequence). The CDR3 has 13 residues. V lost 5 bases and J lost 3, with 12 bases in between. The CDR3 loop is CSARDLVTDTQYF. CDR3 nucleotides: TGCAGTGCTCGGGATCTAGTTACAGATACGCAGTATTTT.

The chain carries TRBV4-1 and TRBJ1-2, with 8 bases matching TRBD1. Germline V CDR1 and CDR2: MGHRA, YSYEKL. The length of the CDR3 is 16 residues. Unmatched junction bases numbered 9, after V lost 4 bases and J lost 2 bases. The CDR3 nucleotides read TGCGCCAGCAGCCTTACGACAGGGGCCTTCAACTATGGCTACACCTTC. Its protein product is CASSLTTGAFNYGYTF.

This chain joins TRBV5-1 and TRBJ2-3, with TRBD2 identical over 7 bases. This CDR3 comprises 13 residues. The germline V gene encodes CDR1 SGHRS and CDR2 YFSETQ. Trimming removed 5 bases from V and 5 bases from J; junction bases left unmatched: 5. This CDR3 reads CASRTSSQDTQYF. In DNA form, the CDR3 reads TGCGCCAGCAGGACTAGCAGCCAAGATACGCAGTATTTT.

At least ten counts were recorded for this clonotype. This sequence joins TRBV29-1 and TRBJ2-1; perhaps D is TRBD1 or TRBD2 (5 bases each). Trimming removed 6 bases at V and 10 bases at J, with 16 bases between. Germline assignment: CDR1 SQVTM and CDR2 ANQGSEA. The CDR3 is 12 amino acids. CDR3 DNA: TGCAGCGTCCAACGGGTGGGGGTCGAGCAGTTCTTC. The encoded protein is CSVQRVGVEQFF.

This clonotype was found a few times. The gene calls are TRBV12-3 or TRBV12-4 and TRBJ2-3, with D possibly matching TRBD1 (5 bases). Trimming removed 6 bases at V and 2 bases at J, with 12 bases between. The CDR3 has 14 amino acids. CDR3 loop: CASRRQKYTDTQYF. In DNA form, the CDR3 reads TGTGCCAGCAGACGACAGAAATACACAGATACGCAGTATTTT.

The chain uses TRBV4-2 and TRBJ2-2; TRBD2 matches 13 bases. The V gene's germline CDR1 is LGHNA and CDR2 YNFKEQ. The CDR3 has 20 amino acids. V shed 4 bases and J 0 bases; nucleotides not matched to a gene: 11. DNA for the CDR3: TGTGCCAGCAGCCGATCGACTAGCGGGGGGCACTTTACGAACACCGGGGAGCTGTTTTTT. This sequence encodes CASSRSTSGGHFTNTGELFF.

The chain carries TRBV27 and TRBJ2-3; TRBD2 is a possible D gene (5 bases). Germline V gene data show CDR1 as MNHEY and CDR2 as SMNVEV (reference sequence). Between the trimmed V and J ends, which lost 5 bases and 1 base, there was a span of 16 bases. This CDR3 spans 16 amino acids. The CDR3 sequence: CASSLAPWGGTDTQYF. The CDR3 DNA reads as TGTGCCAGCAGTCTCGCCCCTTGGGGAGGCACAGATACGCAGTATTTT.

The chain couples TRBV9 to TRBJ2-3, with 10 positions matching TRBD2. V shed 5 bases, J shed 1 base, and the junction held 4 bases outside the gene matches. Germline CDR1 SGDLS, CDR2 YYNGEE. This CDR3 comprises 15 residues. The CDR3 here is CASSPSGGGTDTQYF. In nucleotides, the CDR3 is TGTGCCAGCAGTCCAAGCGGGGGGGGCACAGATACGCAGTATTTT.

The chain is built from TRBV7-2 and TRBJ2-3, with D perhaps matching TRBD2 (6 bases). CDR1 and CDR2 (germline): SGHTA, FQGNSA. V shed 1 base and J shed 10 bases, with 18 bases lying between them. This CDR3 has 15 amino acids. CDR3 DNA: TGTGCCAGCAGCTTAGTGAAAGCGGGCGCCTGGGCGCAGTATTTT. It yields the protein CASSLVKAGAWAQYF.